Listed here are 28 T cell receptor beta chains from one sample, sequenced in a study of T cell changes during pregnancy in multiple sclerosis. The method was immunoSEQ multiplex PCR; TCRdb's version includes in-frame clones alone and lacks a portion of them. This table has approximately 48,000 clones, more than 85% appearing once. The source was CD8+ T cells from peripheral blood mononuclear cells, collected after pregnancy. Source of these receptors: a female donor with multiple sclerosis, enrolled in a pregnancy study.

The rearrangement links TRBV30 to TRBJ1-4, with 9 bases lining up with TRBD1. J was trimmed by 8 bases and V by 0 bases; bases with no gene match: 1. The CDR3 has 13 amino acids. Germline assignment: CDR1 GTSNPN and CDR2 SVGIG (reference sequence). Written as DNA, the CDR3 is TGTGCCTGGAGTGTTACAGGGGGCGAAAAACTGTTTTTT. As protein: CAWSVTGGEKLFF.

This CDR3 reads CASSLARTGTSSYEQYF. In DNA, the CDR3 is TGTGCCAGCAGCTTAGCCCGGACAGGGACAAGCTCCTACGAGCAGTACTTC. This chain uses TRBV7-6 with TRBJ2-7, with TRBD1 identical over 8 bases. The ends lost 0 bases at V and 0 bases at J; junction bases unmatched: 7. Germline V lookup: CDR1 SGHVS, CDR2 FNYEAQ. The CDR3 is 17 residues long. The entire variable domain, with the rest obtained from reference TRBV7-6 and TRBJ2-7, is as follows: GAGVSQSPRYKVTKRGQDVALRCDPISGHVSLYWYRQALGQGPEFLTYFNYEAQQDKSGLPNDRFSAERPEGSISTLTIQRTEQRDSAMYRCASSLARTGTSSYEQYFGPGTRLTVT.

The CDR3 loop reads CAISESVTGFEQFF. The CDR3 DNA follows: TGTGCCATCAGTGAGTCGGTTACAGGGTTTGAGCAGTTCTTC. V gene TRBV10-3 combines with J gene TRBJ2-1, with a possible D match to TRBD1 (6 bases). Between the trimmed V and J ends, which lost 0 bases and 9 bases, there was a span of 12 bases. Germline values: CDR1 ENHRY, CDR2 SYGVKD. The CDR3 has 14 residues.

J is TRBJ1-1 and V is TRBV7-9; 7 nucleotides agree with TRBD1. Losses at the gene ends were 6 bases for V and 0 bases for J; bases not matched to a gene: 1. This CDR3 region has 13 residues. Germline V gene lookup returns CDR1 SEHNR and CDR2 FQNEAQ (reference sequence). This CDR3 is CASRGGMNTEAFF. The CDR3 bases are TGTGCCAGCAGAGGGGGCATGAACACTGAAGCTTTCTTT.

This chain connects TRBV19 to TRBJ2-7; 7 bases are shared with TRBD1. J lost 0 bases, V lost 3 bases, and 5 bases had no gene match. Germline CDR1 and CDR2: LNHDA and SQIVND (reference sequence). The CDR3 sequence is 15 residues long. CDR3 sequence (DNA): TGTGCCAGTAGTATGGACGGGACAGTCTCCTACGAGCAGTACTTC. Encoded protein: CASSMDGTVSYEQYF.

The chain employs TRBV25-1 and TRBJ2-1, with 8 bases aligning to TRBD2. V trimming: 3 bases; J trimming: 5 bases; junction bases outside the gene matches: 12. Germline CDR1 is MGHDK and CDR2 is SYGVNS. The CDR3 length is 17 residues. For the CDR3, the DNA is TGTGCCAGCAGTGATTTCCGGGGGGGCAGGGGAGACAATGAGCAGTTCTTC. This translates into CASSDFRGGRGDNEQFF. Full variable domain (rest looked up from reference TRBV25-1 and TRBJ2-1): EADIYQTPRYLVIGTGKKITLECSQTMGHDKMYWYQQDPGMELHLIHYSYGVNSTEKGDLSSESTVSRIRTEHFPLTLESARPSHTSQYLCASSDFRGGRGDNEQFFGPGTRLTVL.

The gene calls are TRBV19 and TRBJ2-3; 12 nucleotides agree with TRBD2. J gave up 3 bases and V 7 bases, and 14 bases lay outside the gene matches. The germline gives CDR1 LNHDA, CDR2 SQIVND (reference sequence). This CDR3 spans 18 amino acids. The CDR3 sequence is CASTYSSGGAVSTDTQYF. As DNA, the CDR3 is TGTGCCAGTACCTACTCTAGCGGGGGGGCCGTATCTACAGATACGCAGTATTTT.

Of note for this clone: This likely stems from a read error, as it lies one base from a far larger clone. This CDR3 is CASSQPLSTGGDHQPQHF. DNA for the CDR3: TGTGCCAGCAGCCAACCTCTATCGACAGGGGGGGACCATCAGCCCCAGCATTTT. The rearrangement uses TRBV11-2 and TRBJ1-5; 9 bases map to TRBD1. The CDR3 is 18 residues long. The germline V gene has CDR1 SGHAT and CDR2 FQNNGV. J lost 5 bases, V lost 5 bases, and 16 bases had no gene match.

The chain carries TRBV27 and TRBJ1-1; TRBD1 matches 8 bases. The junction had 2 bases not matched to a gene; V was cut back by 6 bases and J by 5 bases. The CDR3 is 12 amino acids. CDR1 and CDR2 (germline): MNHEY, SMNVEV (reference sequence). The CDR3, as DNA: TGTGCCAGCAGAACAGGGGGAACTGAAGCTTTCTTT. Amino acids: CASRTGGTEAFF.

The chain combines TRBV11-2 with TRBJ1-1; 9 nucleotides align to TRBD1. The ends lost 5 bases at V and 3 bases at J; junction bases unmatched: 10. Germline loops: CDR1 SGHAT, CDR2 FQNNGV. CDR3 length equals 16 residues. The CDR3 DNA reads TGTGCCAGCAGCCAACACCTGGGACAGGGAGACACTGAAGCTTTCTTT. It translates to CASSQHLGQGDTEAFF.

The chain has TRBV27 and TRBJ2-7, with TRBD1 matching 7 bases. The length of the CDR3 is 14 residues. Germline lookup yields CDR1 MNHEY and CDR2 SMNVEV (reference sequence). The trim removed 3 bases at V and 5 bases at J, leaving 7 bases unmatched. CDR3 residues: CASSFFGTVNEQYF. The CDR3 region has the DNA TGTGCCAGCAGTTTTTTTGGGACAGTCAACGAGCAGTACTTC.

This rearrangement joins TRBV7-6 to TRBJ2-7; 8 nucleotides agree with TRBD2. This CDR3 contains 14 residues. Germline loops: CDR1 SGHVS, CDR2 FNYEAQ. With V trimmed by 5 bases and J by 4 bases, 7 bases remained unmatched. The CDR3 bases are TGTGCCAGCAGCCCCCGGGGGGGTTGGTACGAGCAGTACTTC. This encodes CASSPRGGWYEQYF. Combining the CDR3 with reference TRBV7-6 and TRBJ2-7 gives the whole variable domain GAGVSQSPRYKVTKRGQDVALRCDPISGHVSLYWYRQALGQGPEFLTYFNYEAQQDKSGLPNDRFSAERPEGSISTLTIQRTEQRDSAMYRCASSPRGGWYEQYFGPGTRLTVT.

The chain carries TRBV5-6 and TRBJ2-1; 9 positions agree with TRBD1. The CDR3 runs to 16 residues. The trim removed 4 bases at V and 4 bases at J, leaving 9 bases unmatched. Germline V gives CDR1 SGHDT, CDR2 YYEEEE. The CDR3 sequence: CASSAAGTGIYNEQFF. In nucleotides, the CDR3 is TGTGCCAGCAGCGCCGCCGGGACAGGGATTTACAATGAGCAGTTCTTC.

This CDR3 is CASSLSGGLQETQYF. CDR3 bases: TGTGCCAGCAGCCTTAGCGGGGGCCTTCAAGAGACCCAGTACTTC. The chain uses TRBV7-3 and TRBJ2-5; 9 bases fit TRBD2. The junction had 6 bases not matched to a gene; V was cut back by 5 bases and J by 2 bases. The V gene's germline CDR1 is SGHTA and CDR2 FQGTGA. The CDR3 is 15 residues long.

This chain connects TRBV4-3 to TRBJ2-3; 8 nucleotides align to TRBD1. CDR1 is LGHNA and CDR2 is YSLEER in the germline V gene. Germline trimming cut 4 bases from V and 6 bases from J; bases unmatched to any gene: 12. CDR3 size: 16 residues. CDR3 residues: CASSPGTGTGLDTQYF. As DNA, the CDR3 is TGCGCCAGCAGCCCCGGGACCGGGACAGGTCTTGATACGCAGTATTTT.

This sequence joins TRBV4-1 and TRBJ2-1, with D possibly TRBD2 on 5 matching bases. Germline loops: CDR1 MGHRA, CDR2 YSYEKL. The CDR3 is 15 amino acids. The V end was cut by 1 base, the J end by 6 bases, with 13 bases between. Written as DNA, the CDR3 is TGCGCCAGCAGCCAAGTTGAGGGAGTGGGCAATGAGCAGTTCTTC. It is translated as CASSQVEGVGNEQFF.

The chain carries TRBV25-1 and TRBJ1-1; 7 nucleotides match TRBD1. CDR1 MGHDK and CDR2 SYGVNS come from the germline V gene. Trimming at V came to 5 bases and at J to 5 bases, leaving 8 bases not matched to a gene. This CDR3 spans 14 amino acids. CDR3 coding DNA: TGTGCCAGCAGTAGGGGGCAGGGGTGGACTGAAGCTTTCTTT. Its translation: CASSRGQGWTEAFF. The variable domain in full, completed from reference TRBV25-1 and TRBJ1-1, reads EADIYQTPRYLVIGTGKKITLECSQTMGHDKMYWYQQDPGMELHLIHYSYGVNSTEKGDLSSESTVSRIRTEHFPLTLESARPSHTSQYLCASSRGQGWTEAFFGQGTRLTVV.

V gene TRBV7-9 combines with J gene TRBJ2-5; D unclear. CDR3 size: 14 residues. With 1 base removed from V and 4 bases from J, the gap between germline ends came to 10 bases. Germline V gene lookup returns CDR1 SEHNR and CDR2 FQNEAQ (reference sequence). The CDR3 sequence is CASSLDLGRETQYF. The CDR3 DNA reads TGTGCCAGCAGCTTAGACCTAGGTCGAGAGACCCAGTACTTC.

The chain links TRBV2 to TRBJ1-1; 7 bases map to TRBD1. The CDR3 consists of 14 residues. With 8 bases clipped from V and 1 base from J, the junction kept 7 bases outside the gene matches. Per the germline V gene, CDR1 is SNHLY and CDR2 is FYNNEI. The CDR3 nucleotides are TGTGCCAGCCTCTCAGGGGGTCGGAACACTGAAGCTTTCTTT. It is translated as CASLSGGRNTEAFF.

This rearrangement joins TRBV7-6 to TRBJ1-1; 8 bases are a match to TRBD1. With V trimmed by 7 bases and J by 5 bases, 6 bases remained unmatched. The CDR3 runs 13 residues. Germline CDR1 SGHVS, CDR2 FNYEAQ. CDR3 region: CASMDRVGTEAFF. CDR3 in DNA: TGTGCCAGCATGGACAGGGTCGGGACTGAAGCTTTCTTT. Drawing the rest from reference TRBV7-6 and TRBJ1-1, the complete variable domain is GAGVSQSPRYKVTKRGQDVALRCDPISGHVSLYWYRQALGQGPEFLTYFNYEAQQDKSGLPNDRFSAERPEGSISTLTIQRTEQRDSAMYRCASMDRVGTEAFFGQGTRLTVV.

The chain combines TRBV6-4 with TRBJ1-5; D is perhaps TRBD1 (5 bases). Trimming left V 5 bases short and J 4 bases short, with 21 bases between. The CDR3 has 17 amino acids. CDR1 is MRHNA and CDR2 is SNTAGT in the germline V gene. As DNA, the CDR3 is TGTGCCAGCAGTACCCGTCCCGCAGACAGACCTAATCAGCCCCAGCATTTT. The encoded protein is CASSTRPADRPNQPQHF.

This sequence joins TRBV19 and TRBJ1-4, with D maybe TRBD1 (5 bases). V gave up 3 bases and J gave up 8 bases, with 16 bases separating them. Germline V gene sequence: CDR1 LNHDA, CDR2 SQIVND (reference sequence). The CDR3 loop spans 15 amino acids. The CDR3 protein is CASSMWLETAEKLFF. As DNA, the CDR3 is TGTGCCAGTAGTATGTGGCTTGAGACAGCCGAAAAACTGTTTTTT.

V and J are TRBV2 and TRBJ2-1; 10 positions agree with TRBD1. Trimming took 0 bases from V and 1 from J; bases not matched to a gene: 3. Per the germline V gene, CDR1 is SNHLY and CDR2 is FYNNEI. This CDR3 comprises 17 residues. This CDR3 is CASSEATGGESYNEQFF. CDR3 in DNA: TGTGCCAGCAGTGAAGCGACAGGGGGCGAGTCCTACAATGAGCAGTTCTTC.

The sample holds many counts of this clone. The chain combines TRBV30 with TRBJ1-1, with D possibly matching TRBD1 (5 bases). This CDR3 comprises 18 residues. V dropped 4 bases and J dropped 3 bases, with 27 bases sitting between them. Germline loops: CDR1 GTSNPN, CDR2 SVGIG (reference sequence). The CDR3 here is CAWTPGFGRAGGDTEAFF. CDR3 nucleotide sequence: TGTGCCTGGACCCCCGGTTTTGGCAGGGCCGGTGGTGACACTGAAGCTTTCTTT. The full variable domain, in which reference TRBV30 and TRBJ1-1 provide the parts outside the CDR3, is SQTIHQWPATLVQPVGSPLSLECTVEGTSNPNLYWYRQAAGRGLQLLFYSVGIGQISSEVPQNLSASRPQDRQFILSSKKLLLSDSGFYLCAWTPGFGRAGGDTEAFFGQGTRLTVV.

This chain joins TRBV11-2 and TRBJ1-2, with a weak D call TRBD1 (5 bases). The CDR3 contains 15 residues. Germline V gives CDR1 SGHAT, CDR2 FQNNGV. V gave up 3 bases and J gave up 5 bases, with 16 bases separating them. CDR3: CASSFGPGVIYGYTF. The DNA of the CDR3 is TGTGCCAGCAGCTTTGGTCCGGGGGTCATTTATGGCTACACCTTC. Complete variable domain (other parts from reference TRBV11-2 and TRBJ1-2): EAGVAQSPRYKIIEKRQSVAFWCNPISGHATLYWYQQILGQGPKLLIQFQNNGVVDDSQLPKDRFSAERLKGVDSTLKIQPAKLEDSAVYLCASSFGPGVIYGYTFGSGTRLTVV.

V usage is TRBV19 and J usage is TRBJ1-2, with D maybe TRBD1 (6 bases). CDR3 length equals 19 residues. CDR1 and CDR2 (germline): LNHDA, SQIVND (reference sequence). V was pared by 4 bases and J by 4 bases, with 28 bases between. Written as DNA, the CDR3 is TGTGCCAGTAGTACCCTAATCCGGGACATCACTCCGGCCCCCTATGGCTACACCTTC. Protein: CASSTLIRDITPAPYGYTF.

The V and J genes are TRBV6-5 and TRBJ1-2, with 7 bases lining up with TRBD1. The ends lost 5 bases at V and 4 bases at J; junction bases unmatched: 4. CDR1 and CDR2 (germline): MNHEY, SVGAGI. The CDR3 runs to 13 residues. The chain's CDR3 is CASSTGVLYGYTF. In DNA, the CDR3 is TGTGCCAGCAGTACAGGGGTCCTCTATGGCTACACCTTC.

The genes are TRBV10-1 and TRBJ2-7; D remains unclear. Germline V CDR1 and CDR2: WNHNN, SYGVQD (reference sequence). The CDR3 is made up of 13 amino acids. The V end lost 4 bases, the J end lost 3 bases, and 10 bases lay between the germline ends. The CDR3, as DNA: TGCGCCAGCAGTGGACCGCGGCGCTACGAGCAGTACTTC. Its translation: CASSGPRRYEQYF.